One sample yielded the 29 T cell receptor beta chains listed below, sequenced in a study of graft-versus-host responses after intestinal transplantation. Profiling relied on immunoSEQ multiplex PCR, and the TCRdb table lists in-frame clones only, not all of them. Among 90,000 to 100,000 clones listed, about 91% were seen once. These receptors' antigens are unknown. The specimen was unstimulated CD8+ T cells sorted from spleen or lymph node cells, collected before intestinal transplant. The source of these receptors is a human donor who received an intestinal transplant.

This clone was recorded only once. The V call is TRBV9, the J call TRBJ1-5; 8 positions match TRBD1. Germline lookup yields CDR1 SGDLS and CDR2 YYNGEE. The CDR3 extends over 14 amino acids. The V gene end was trimmed by 2 bases and the J gene end by 4 bases; junction bases not matched to a gene: 2. The CDR3 bases are TGTGCCAGCAGCGTGGGACAGGAGAATCAGCCCCAGCATTTT. Encoded protein: CASSVGQENQPQHF. Filled out from reference TRBV9 and TRBJ1-5, the complete variable domain reads DSGVTQTPKHLITATGQRVTLRCSPRSGDLSVYWYQQSLDQGLQFLIQYYNGEERAKGNILERFSAQQFPDLHSELNLSSLELGDSALYFCASSVGQENQPQHFGDGTRLSIL.

This clone was detected only once. In nucleotides, the CDR3 is TGCGCCAGCAGCCAAGATCGGGGGTACACTGAAGCTTTCTTT. Amino acid sequence: CASSQDRGYTEAFF. V gene TRBV4-1 combines with J gene TRBJ1-1, with a possible D match to TRBD1 (5 bases). The ends were cut back, 0 bases at V and 3 bases at J, with 8 bases in the middle. CDR1 and CDR2 from the germline V gene are MGHRA and YSYEKL. The CDR3 runs 14 residues.

This chain links TRBV4-2 with TRBJ2-5; D gene unclear. V was trimmed by 1 base and J by 3 bases, leaving 6 bases between them. The germline V gene encodes CDR1 LGHNA and CDR2 YNFKEQ. CDR3 length: 13 residues. CDR3 nucleotide sequence: TGTGCCAGCAGCCAAGTAGCCGAAGAGACCCAGTACTTC. Translated, it gives CASSQVAEETQYF.

The gene calls are TRBV27 and TRBJ2-2; TRBD2 might be the D (6 bases). CDR1 is MNHEY, CDR2 SMNVEV, per germline (reference sequence). V was pared by 6 bases and J by 7 bases, with 18 bases between. CDR3 size: 15 residues. DNA of the CDR3: TGTGCCAGCAGCCTTCGACTAGAGGGATACGGGGAGCTGTTTTTT. It translates to CASSLRLEGYGELFF.

The rearrangement joins TRBV9 to TRBJ2-1; TRBD2 aligns across 11 bases. V was pared by 4 bases and J by 8 bases, with 8 bases of the junction left unmatched. The CDR3 is made up of 15 amino acids. CDR1 and CDR2 from the germline V gene are SGDLS and YYNGEE. CDR3 bases: TGTGCCAGCAGCCTAGCGGGAGGCTATGGGGATGAGCAGTTCTTC. It specifies CASSLAGGYGDEQFF.

Details on this clone: A junction boundary mismatches the germline segment, possibly from a read error. This rearrangement joins TRBV9 to TRBJ2-2; the match to TRBD2 covers 7 bases. Germline-derived CDR1 and CDR2 are SGDLS and YYNGEE. The CDR3 contains 15 residues. The CDR3 loop is CASSVDGRNAGELFF. Written as DNA, the CDR3 is TGTGCCAGCAGCGTAGACGGGAGGAACGCCGGGGAGCTGTTTTTT.

This clone has just one count. V usage is TRBV7-2 and J usage is TRBJ2-1; TRBD2 aligns across 7 bases. V shed 5 bases, J shed 1 base, and the junction held 5 bases outside the gene matches. CDR3 length: 15 amino acids. The germline gives CDR1 SGHTA, CDR2 FQGNSA. This CDR3 is CASSPGRGSYNEQFF. Written as DNA, the CDR3 is TGTGCCAGCAGCCCGGGGAGGGGTTCCTACAATGAGCAGTTCTTC.

The V gene is TRBV2, the J gene TRBJ2-6, with 8 bases lining up with TRBD1. Germline V gene lookup returns CDR1 SNHLY and CDR2 FYNNEI. The J segment lost 4 bases and the V segment lost 2 bases, leaving 7 bases of the junction unmatched. The CDR3 spans 17 residues. The CDR3: CASSETSTGAGANVLTF. DNA for the CDR3: TGTGCCAGCAGTGAAACATCGACAGGGGCCGGGGCCAACGTCCTGACTTTC.

V usage is TRBV7-3 and J usage is TRBJ2-1; 9 positions agree with TRBD2. This CDR3 contains 15 residues. Germline loops: CDR1 SGHTA, CDR2 FQGTGA. V lost 2 bases, J lost 7 bases, and 6 bases stayed unmatched. The chain's CDR3 is CASSLVSGRYNEQFF. Here the CDR3 DNA reads TGTGCCAGCAGCTTAGTTAGCGGGAGATATAATGAGCAGTTCTTC.

This chain connects TRBV9 to TRBJ2-7; a possible D gene is TRBD2 (5 bases). There are 13 residues in the CDR3. CDR1 SGDLS and CDR2 YYNGEE come from the germline V gene. V gave up 3 bases and J gave up 7 bases, with 14 bases separating them. CDR3 residues: CASSAGILGEQYF. The CDR3 nucleotides read TGTGCCAGCAGCGCCGGGATCTTGGGGGAGCAGTACTTC.

The genes are TRBV5-8 and TRBJ2-7; the D gene is possibly TRBD2 (6 bases). Germline values: CDR1 SGHTS, CDR2 YDEGEE. The V end was cut by 4 bases, the J end by 3 bases, with 11 bases between. The CDR3 contains 13 residues. The CDR3 sequence: CASSRGTFYEQYF. In nucleotides, the CDR3 is TGTGCCAGCAGCCGAGGGACTTTCTACGAGCAGTACTTC.

The chain recombines TRBV14 with TRBJ2-1, with D unresolved. This CDR3 contains 14 residues. The V end was cut by 6 bases, the J end by 4 bases, with 13 bases between. Germline V gives CDR1 SGHDN, CDR2 FVKESK. CDR3 DNA sequence: TGTGCCAGCAGATTTGGCGGATTTTACAATGAGCAGTTCTTC. Its protein is CASRFGGFYNEQFF.

The V and J genes are TRBV7-8 and TRBJ2-3; D remains unclear. Deletions cut 3 bases from V and 4 bases from J, with 11 bases between. This CDR3 has 14 residues. Germline V gives CDR1 SGHVS, CDR2 FQNEAQ. CDR3 loop: CASSFPAGPDTQYF. The DNA of the CDR3 is TGTGCCAGCAGCTTTCCTGCTGGCCCAGATACGCAGTATTTT.

The chain employs TRBV4-1 and TRBJ1-1; 8 nucleotides line up with TRBD1. This CDR3 region has 14 residues. Germline V lookup: CDR1 MGHRA, CDR2 YSYEKL. V was pared by 4 bases and J by 1 base, with 2 bases of the junction left unmatched. Here the CDR3 DNA reads TGCGCCAGCAGCCCAGGGGGCCAGAACACTGAAGCTTTCTTT. It codes for CASSPGGQNTEAFF.

The V gene is TRBV6-4, the J gene TRBJ2-1; TRBD2 agrees at 9 bases. CDR1 and CDR2 from the germline V gene are MRHNA and SNTAGT. Losses at the gene ends were 3 bases for V and 3 bases for J; bases not matched to a gene: 3. The CDR3 extends over 15 amino acids. DNA for the CDR3: TGTGCCAGCAGTGAGGTAGCGGGAGTCTACAATGAGCAGTTCTTC. It is translated as CASSEVAGVYNEQFF.

The sample holds one count of this clone. This rearrangement joins TRBV7-9 to TRBJ2-2; no firm D call. The CDR3 sequence is 12 residues long. From germline, CDR1 is SEHNR and CDR2 FQNEAQ (reference sequence). Trimming took off 5 bases at V and 6 bases at J, with 7 bases between the two ends. This CDR3 reads CASSLFPGELFF. The CDR3 DNA reads TGTGCCAGCAGCCTCTTCCCCGGGGAGCTGTTTTTT.

The rearrangement joins TRBV6-1 to TRBJ2-2; 10 bases match TRBD2. The germline V gene encodes CDR1 MNHNS and CDR2 SASEGT. The CDR3 totals 14 residues. Trimming cost V 5 bases and J 6 bases; bases outside gene matches: 3. The CDR3 coding sequence is TGTGCCAGCAGTCCAGCGGGGGGGCCCGGGGAGCTGTTTTTT. It specifies CASSPAGGPGELFF.

The chain uses TRBV30 and TRBJ1-2, with TRBD1 identical over 7 bases. Looked up from germline, CDR1 is GTSNPN and CDR2 is SVGIG (reference sequence). Germline trimming cut 4 bases from V and 5 bases from J; bases unmatched to any gene: 10. The CDR3 length is 14 residues. CDR3 nucleotide sequence: TGTGCCTGGACCCCGGGACAGAAAAGATATGGCTACACCTTC. Translation: CAWTPGQKRYGYTF.

The rearrangement links TRBV4-1 to TRBJ1-5, with 7 bases that match TRBD1. J gave up 4 bases and V 1 base, and 4 bases lay outside the gene matches. Germline CDR1 MGHRA, CDR2 YSYEKL. The CDR3 extends over 15 amino acids. CDR3 in amino acids: CASSQARDSNQPQHF. The CDR3 region has the DNA TGCGCCAGCAGCCAAGCCCGGGACAGTAATCAGCCCCAGCATTTT.

The chain joins TRBV19 to TRBJ1-1; D unclear. V gave up 1 base and J gave up 5 bases, with 17 bases separating them. This CDR3 is 16 amino acids long. CDR1 and CDR2 (germline): LNHDA, SQIVND (reference sequence). Here the CDR3 DNA reads TGTGCCAGTAGTATAGGGATAAGGGCCCGGGATACTGAAGCTTTCTTT. Protein product: CASSIGIRARDTEAFF. Full variable domain (outside the CDR3, taken from reference TRBV19 and TRBJ1-1): DGGITQSPKYLFRKEGQNVTLSCEQNLNHDAMYWYRQDPGQGLRLIYYSQIVNDFQKGDIAEGYSVSREKKESFPLTVTSAQKNPTAFYLCASSIGIRARDTEAFFGQGTRLTVV.

The gene calls are TRBV10-2 and TRBJ1-5, with D hard to call. Germline V gene lookup returns CDR1 WSHSY and CDR2 SAAADI. This CDR3 region has 13 residues. Trimming took 5 bases from V and 3 from J, leaving 8 bases between them. The chain's CDR3 is CASSPGDNQPQHF. Here the CDR3 DNA reads TGCGCCAGCAGTCCCGGGGACAATCAGCCCCAGCATTTT.

V and J are TRBV9 and TRBJ2-1; D is ambiguous. CDR1 is SGDLS, CDR2 YYNGEE, per germline. The CDR3 extends over 15 amino acids. With 4 bases removed from V and 7 bases from J, the gap between germline ends came to 18 bases. In nucleotides, the CDR3 is TGTGCCAGCAGCCCCGGCAGGTATCTTACAAATGAGCAGTTCTTC. Encoded protein: CASSPGRYLTNEQFF.

This chain's CDR3 is CASSQTGNTEAFF. The CDR3 DNA sequence: TGCGCCAGCAGCCAAACAGGGAACACTGAAGCTTTCTTT. The chain joins TRBV4-3 to TRBJ1-1; a possible D gene is TRBD1 (5 bases). Deletions cut 2 bases from V and 1 base from J, with 5 bases between. The germline gives CDR1 LGHNA, CDR2 YSLEER. This CDR3 has 13 amino acids.

The chain uses TRBV30 and TRBJ1-1; 7 bases are shared with TRBD1. The junction had 0 bases not matched to a gene; V was cut back by 1 base and J by 4 bases. The germline CDR1 and CDR2 sequences are GTSNPN and SVGIG (reference sequence). The CDR3 consists of 12 residues. CDR3 loop: CAWSAGGTEAFF. DNA of the CDR3: TGTGCCTGGAGTGCAGGGGGCACTGAAGCTTTCTTT.

This clone was counted only a few times. The V call is TRBV4-3, the J call TRBJ2-3, with D maybe TRBD1 (5 bases). CDR1 LGHNA and CDR2 YSLEER come from the germline V gene. Between the trimmed V and J ends, which lost 3 bases and 0 bases, there was a span of 7 bases. This CDR3 has 14 amino acids. CDR3 amino acids: CASSHSGSTDTQYF. CDR3 coding DNA: TGCGCCAGCAGCCACTCAGGGAGCACAGATACGCAGTATTTT.

V and J are TRBV14 and TRBJ2-2; D ambiguous. Trimming removed 0 bases at V and 0 bases at J, with 11 bases between. The CDR3 runs to 17 residues. The V gene's germline CDR1 is SGHDN and CDR2 FVKESK. The CDR3 DNA reads TGTGCCAGCAGCCAAGACGATGTGACACCGAACACCGGGGAGCTGTTTTTT. Residues: CASSQDDVTPNTGELFF.

This clone was recorded only once. This chain connects TRBV5-6 to TRBJ2-5; D is ambiguous. The CDR3 runs to 15 residues. Looked up from germline, CDR1 is SGHDT and CDR2 is YYEEEE. V was trimmed by 0 bases and J by 2 bases, leaving 11 bases between them. CDR3 DNA: TGTGCCAGCAGCTTGGTCGCGACTCCACAAGAGACCCAGTACTTC. Protein sequence: CASSLVATPQETQYF. The full variable domain, rest sourced from reference TRBV5-6 and TRBJ2-5, is DAGVTQSPTHLIKTRGQQVTLRCSPKSGHDTVSWYQQALGQGPQFIFQYYEEEERQRGNFPDRFSGHQFPNYSSELNVNALLLGDSALYLCASSLVATPQETQYFGPGTRLLVL.

This chain links TRBV7-7 with TRBJ2-3; D remains unclear. V lost 5 bases and J 0 bases, leaving 6 bases between the germline ends. Germline V gene data show CDR1 as SSHAT and CDR2 as FNYEAQ (reference sequence). The CDR3 runs to 13 residues. Here the CDR3 DNA reads TGTGCCAGCAGCACCCTAAGCACAGATACGCAGTATTTT. This codes for CASSTLSTDTQYF.

The sample holds one count of this clone. The V and J genes are TRBV6-5 and TRBJ2-7; D possibly corresponds to TRBD1 (6 bases). CDR1 is MNHEY, CDR2 SVGAGI, per germline. V was clipped by 6 bases and J by 4 bases, with 10 bases between them. The CDR3 is made up of 12 amino acids. The CDR3: CASRNRVYEQYF. CDR3 nucleotides: TGTGCCAGCAGAAACAGGGTTTACGAGCAGTACTTC.